What follows are 5 T cell receptor beta chains derived from one specimen sequenced in a study of shared clonotypes between healthy human individuals. Sequencing used immunoSEQ multiplex PCR; TCRdb keeps in-frame clones, though not all of them. The sample consists of 700,000 or so clones, approximately 79% of them appearing once. The sequenced sample was memory CD4+ T cells sorted from blood. Subset denoted: CD45RA-negative fraction. These receptor sequences come from a woman in her twenties or thirties in good health.

This sequence joins TRBV28 and TRBJ1-2, with 7 bases matching TRBD1. After removal of 6 bases from V and 8 bases from J, the junction contained 12 bases not matched to a gene. Germline CDR1 is MDHEN and CDR2 is SYDVKM. The CDR3 contains 14 residues. The DNA for the CDR3 is TGTGCCAGCAGAGAGACAGACAGGGCCGGCGGCTACACCTTC. This gives the protein CASRETDRAGGYTF.

This chain connects TRBV5-8 to TRBJ2-1, with 8 bases identical to TRBD2. From germline, CDR1 is SGHTS and CDR2 YDEGEE. The CDR3 is made up of 18 amino acids. The junction had 16 bases not matched to a gene; V was cut back by 4 bases and J by 4 bases. The CDR3 here is CASSPVGGSSGSYNEQFF. The DNA for the CDR3 is TGTGCCAGCAGCCCCGTTGGCGGTTCTAGCGGGTCGTACAATGAGCAGTTCTTC.

This chain uses TRBV19 with TRBJ1-3, with D possibly matching TRBD1 (5 bases). From germline, CDR1 is LNHDA and CDR2 SQIVND (reference sequence). Trimming took off 7 bases at V and 7 bases at J, with 17 bases between the two ends. The CDR3 consists of 14 residues. CDR3 protein: CASTDWGRANTIYF. CDR3 in DNA: TGTGCCAGTACCGACTGGGGCAGGGCCAACACCATATATTTT.

V is TRBV28 and J is TRBJ2-7; D unresolved. V was clipped by 8 bases and J by 0 bases, with 5 bases between them. The CDR3 runs 11 residues. In germline, CDR1 is MDHEN, CDR2 SYDVKM. CDR3 protein: CASESSYEQYF. The CDR3, as DNA: TGTGCCAGCGAGTCCTCCTACGAGCAGTACTTC.

This clone was seen a few times. The chain uses TRBV2 and TRBJ2-3, with a weak D call TRBD2 (5 bases). Germline CDR1 reads SNHLY; CDR2 reads FYNNEI. Trimming stripped 10 bases from V and 2 bases from J, with 10 bases between. The CDR3 consists of 12 residues. The CDR3 sequence is CANTGVTDTQYF. The CDR3 DNA reads as TGTGCCAACACCGGGGTCACAGATACGCAGTATTTT.